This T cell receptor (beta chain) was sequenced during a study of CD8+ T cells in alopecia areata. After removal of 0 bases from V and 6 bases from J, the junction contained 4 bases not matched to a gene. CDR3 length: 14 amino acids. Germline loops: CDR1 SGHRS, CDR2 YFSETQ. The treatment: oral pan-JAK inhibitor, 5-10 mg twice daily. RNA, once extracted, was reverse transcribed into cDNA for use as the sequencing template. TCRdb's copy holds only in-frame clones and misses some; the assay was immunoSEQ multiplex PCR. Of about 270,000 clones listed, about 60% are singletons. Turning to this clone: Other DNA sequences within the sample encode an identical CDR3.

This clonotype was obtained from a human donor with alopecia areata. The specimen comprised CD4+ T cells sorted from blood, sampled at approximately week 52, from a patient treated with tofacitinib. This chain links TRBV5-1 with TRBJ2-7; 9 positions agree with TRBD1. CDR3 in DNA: TGCGCCAGCAGCTTGGGACAGGGGGTGCGCGAGCAGTACTTC. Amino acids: CASSLGQGVREQYF.